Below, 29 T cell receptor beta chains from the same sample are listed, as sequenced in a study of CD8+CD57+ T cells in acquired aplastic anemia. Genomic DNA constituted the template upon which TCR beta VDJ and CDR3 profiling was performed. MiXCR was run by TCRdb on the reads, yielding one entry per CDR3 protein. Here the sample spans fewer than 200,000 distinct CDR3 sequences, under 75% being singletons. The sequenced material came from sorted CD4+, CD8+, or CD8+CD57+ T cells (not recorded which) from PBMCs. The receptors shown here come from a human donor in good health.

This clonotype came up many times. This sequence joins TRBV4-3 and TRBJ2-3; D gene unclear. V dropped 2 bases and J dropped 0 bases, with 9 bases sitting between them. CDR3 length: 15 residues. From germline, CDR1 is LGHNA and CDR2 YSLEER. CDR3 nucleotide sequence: TGCGCCAGCAGCCAAACGGAGATAAGCACAGATACGCAGTATTTT. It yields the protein CASSQTEISTDTQYF.

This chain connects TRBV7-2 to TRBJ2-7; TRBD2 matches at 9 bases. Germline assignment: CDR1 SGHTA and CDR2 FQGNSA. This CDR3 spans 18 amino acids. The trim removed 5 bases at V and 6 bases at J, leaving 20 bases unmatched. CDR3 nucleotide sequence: TGTGCCAGCAGCCCCCGATTGGGACTAGCACAGTCAAGTTTCGAGCAGTACTTC. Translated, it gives CASSPRLGLAQSSFEQYF. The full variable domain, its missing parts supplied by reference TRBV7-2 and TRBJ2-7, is GAGVSQSPSNKVTEKGKDVELRCDPISGHTALYWYRQSLGQGLEFLIYFQGNSAPDKSGLPSDRFSAERTGGSVSTLTIQRTQQEDSAVYLCASSPRLGLAQSSFEQYFGPGTRLTVT.

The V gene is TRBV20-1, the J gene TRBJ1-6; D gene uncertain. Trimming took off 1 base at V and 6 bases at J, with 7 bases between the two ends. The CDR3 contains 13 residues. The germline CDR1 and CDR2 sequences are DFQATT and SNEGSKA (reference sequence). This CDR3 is CSARVGFNSPLHF. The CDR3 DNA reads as TGCAGTGCTAGAGTGGGGTTTAATTCACCCCTCCACTTT.

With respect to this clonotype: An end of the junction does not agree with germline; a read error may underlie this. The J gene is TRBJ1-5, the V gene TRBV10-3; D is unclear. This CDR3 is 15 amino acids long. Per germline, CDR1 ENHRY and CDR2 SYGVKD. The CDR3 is CASSVEPLRSQPQHF. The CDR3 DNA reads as TGTGCCAGCAGTGTGGAGCCCCTGCGGTCTCAGCCCCAGCATTTT.

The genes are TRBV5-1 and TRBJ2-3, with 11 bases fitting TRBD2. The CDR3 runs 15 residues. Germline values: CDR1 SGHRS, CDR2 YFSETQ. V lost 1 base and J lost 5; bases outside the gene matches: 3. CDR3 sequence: CASSLTSGGGDTQYF. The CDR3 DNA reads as TGCGCCAGCAGCTTGACTAGCGGGGGAGGAGATACGCAGTATTTT.

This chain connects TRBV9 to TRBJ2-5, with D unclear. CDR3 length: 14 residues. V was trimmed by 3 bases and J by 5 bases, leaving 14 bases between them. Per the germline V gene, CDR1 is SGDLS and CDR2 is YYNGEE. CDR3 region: CASSAFMIGETQYF. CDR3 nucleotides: TGTGCCAGCAGCGCCTTTATGATCGGGGAGACCCAGTACTTC.

The CDR3 region is CASKGSGDHQYF. Written as DNA, the CDR3 is TGTGCCAGCAAGGGTAGCGGGGATCACCAGTACTTC. The rearrangement joins TRBV2 to TRBJ2-5, with 8 positions matching TRBD2. The trim removed 7 bases at V and 10 bases at J, leaving 8 bases unmatched. The CDR3 extends over 12 amino acids. CDR1 and CDR2 from the germline V gene are SNHLY and FYNNEI.

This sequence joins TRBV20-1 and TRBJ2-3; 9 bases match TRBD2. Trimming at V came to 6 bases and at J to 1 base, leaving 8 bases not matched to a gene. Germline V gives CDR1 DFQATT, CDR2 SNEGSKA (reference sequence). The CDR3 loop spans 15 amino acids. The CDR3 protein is CSALVLAGGTDTQYF. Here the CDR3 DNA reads TGCAGTGCCCTGGTTTTAGCGGGGGGCACAGATACGCAGTATTTT.

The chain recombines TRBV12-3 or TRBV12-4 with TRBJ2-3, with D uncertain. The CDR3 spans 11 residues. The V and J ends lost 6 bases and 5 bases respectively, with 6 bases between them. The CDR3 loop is CASRSKDTQYF. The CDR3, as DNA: TGTGCCAGCAGGAGTAAAGATACGCAGTATTTT.

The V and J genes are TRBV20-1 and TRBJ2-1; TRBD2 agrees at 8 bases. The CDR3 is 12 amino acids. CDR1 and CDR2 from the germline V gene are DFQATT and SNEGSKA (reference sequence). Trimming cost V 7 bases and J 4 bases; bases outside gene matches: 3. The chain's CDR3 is CSVSGRYNEQFF. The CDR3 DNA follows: TGCAGTGTGAGCGGGAGATACAATGAGCAGTTCTTC.

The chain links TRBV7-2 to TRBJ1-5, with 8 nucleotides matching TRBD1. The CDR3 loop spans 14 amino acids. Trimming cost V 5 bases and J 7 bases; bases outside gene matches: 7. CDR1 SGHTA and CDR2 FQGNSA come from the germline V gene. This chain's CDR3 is CASSPTGGGQPQHF. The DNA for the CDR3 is TGTGCCAGCAGCCCCACAGGGGGGGGCCAGCCCCAGCATTTT.

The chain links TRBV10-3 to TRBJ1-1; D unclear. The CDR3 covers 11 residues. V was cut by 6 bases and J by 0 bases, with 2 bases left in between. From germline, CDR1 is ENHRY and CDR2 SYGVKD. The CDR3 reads CAIRLNTEAFF. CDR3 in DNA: TGTGCCATCAGGTTGAACACTGAAGCTTTCTTT.

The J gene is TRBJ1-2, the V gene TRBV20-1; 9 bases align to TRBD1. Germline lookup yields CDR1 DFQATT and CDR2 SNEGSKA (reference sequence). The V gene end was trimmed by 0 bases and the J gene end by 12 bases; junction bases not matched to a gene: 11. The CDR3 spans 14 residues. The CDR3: CSARDARDRVVDTF. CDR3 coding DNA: TGCAGTGCTAGAGATGCAAGGGACAGGGTGGTTGACACCTTC.

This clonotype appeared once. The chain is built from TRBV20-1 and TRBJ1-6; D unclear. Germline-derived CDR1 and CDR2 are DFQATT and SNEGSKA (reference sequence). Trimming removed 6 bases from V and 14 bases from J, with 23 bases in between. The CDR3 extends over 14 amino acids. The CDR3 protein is CSAAVSTNGITLHF. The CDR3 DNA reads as TGCAGTGCAGCTGTATCCACTAACGGCATCACCCTCCACTTT.

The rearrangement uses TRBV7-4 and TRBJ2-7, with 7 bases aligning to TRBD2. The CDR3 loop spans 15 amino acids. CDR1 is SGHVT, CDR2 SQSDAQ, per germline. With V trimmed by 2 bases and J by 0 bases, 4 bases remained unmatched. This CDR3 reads CASSLPAGVSYEQYF. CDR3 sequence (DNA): TGTGCCAGCAGCTTACCCGCGGGGGTCTCCTACGAGCAGTACTTC.

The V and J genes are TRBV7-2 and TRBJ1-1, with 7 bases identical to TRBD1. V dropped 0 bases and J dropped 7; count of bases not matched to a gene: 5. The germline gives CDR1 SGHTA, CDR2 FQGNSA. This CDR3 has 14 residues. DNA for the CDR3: TGTGCCAGCAGCTTAGCCGGGACAGACCTTGAAGCTTTCTTT. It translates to CASSLAGTDLEAFF. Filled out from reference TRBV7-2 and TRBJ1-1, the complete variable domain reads GAGVSQSPSNKVTEKGKDVELRCDPISGHTALYWYRQSLGQGLEFLIYFQGNSAPDKSGLPSDRFSAERTGGSVSTLTIQRTQQEDSAVYLCASSLAGTDLEAFFGQGTRLTVV.

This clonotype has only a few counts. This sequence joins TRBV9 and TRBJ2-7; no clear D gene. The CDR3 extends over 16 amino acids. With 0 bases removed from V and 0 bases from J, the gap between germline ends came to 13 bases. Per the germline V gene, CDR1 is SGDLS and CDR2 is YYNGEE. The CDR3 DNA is TGTGCCAGCAGCGTAGGTTGGTTTCAGAGCTCCTACGAGCAGTACTTC. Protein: CASSVGWFQSSYEQYF.

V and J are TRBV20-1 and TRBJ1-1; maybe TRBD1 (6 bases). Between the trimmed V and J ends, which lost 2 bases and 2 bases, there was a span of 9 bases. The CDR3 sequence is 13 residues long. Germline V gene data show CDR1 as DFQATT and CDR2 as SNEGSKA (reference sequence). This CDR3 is CSARTRGNTEAFF. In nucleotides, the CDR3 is TGCAGTGCTAGAACCAGGGGTAACACTGAAGCTTTCTTT.

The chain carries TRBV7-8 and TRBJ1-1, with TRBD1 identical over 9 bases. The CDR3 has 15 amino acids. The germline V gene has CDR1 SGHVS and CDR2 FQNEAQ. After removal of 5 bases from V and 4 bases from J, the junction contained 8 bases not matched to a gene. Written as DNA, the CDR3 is TGTGCCAGCAGCCCACTATGGGGACAGGGCACTGAAGCTTTCTTT. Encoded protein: CASSPLWGQGTEAFF.

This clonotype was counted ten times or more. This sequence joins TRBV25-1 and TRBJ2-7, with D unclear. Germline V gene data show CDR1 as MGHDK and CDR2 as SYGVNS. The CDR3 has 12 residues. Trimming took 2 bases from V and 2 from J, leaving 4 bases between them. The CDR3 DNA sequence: TGTGCCAGCAGTGAACGACCCTACGAGCAGTACTTC. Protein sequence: CASSERPYEQYF.

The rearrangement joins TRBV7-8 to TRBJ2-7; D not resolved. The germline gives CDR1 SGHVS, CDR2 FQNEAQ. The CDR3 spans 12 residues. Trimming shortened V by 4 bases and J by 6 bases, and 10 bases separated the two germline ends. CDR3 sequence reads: CASSSPMGEQYF. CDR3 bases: TGTGCCAGCAGCTCCCCAATGGGCGAGCAGTACTTC.

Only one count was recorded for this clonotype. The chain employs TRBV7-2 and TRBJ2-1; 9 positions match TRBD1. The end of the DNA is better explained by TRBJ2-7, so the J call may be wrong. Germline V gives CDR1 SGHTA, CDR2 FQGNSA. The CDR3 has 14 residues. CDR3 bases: TGTGCCAGCAGCGCGGCCGACAGGGGGTACGAGCAGTACTTC. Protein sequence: CASSAADRGYEQYF.

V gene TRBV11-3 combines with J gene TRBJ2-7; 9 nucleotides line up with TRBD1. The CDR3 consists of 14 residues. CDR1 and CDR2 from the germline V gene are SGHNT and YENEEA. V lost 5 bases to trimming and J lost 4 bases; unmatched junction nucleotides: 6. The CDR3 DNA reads TGTGCCAGCAGCCCCCCGACAGGGGGGTACGAGCAGTACTTC. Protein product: CASSPPTGGYEQYF.

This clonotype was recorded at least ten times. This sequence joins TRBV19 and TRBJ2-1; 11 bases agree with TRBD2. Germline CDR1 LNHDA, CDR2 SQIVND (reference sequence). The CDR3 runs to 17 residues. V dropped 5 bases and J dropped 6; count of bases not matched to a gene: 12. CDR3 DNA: TGTGCCAGTAGTCCCCGGGGGCGGCTAGCGGGGGGCAATGAGCAGTTCTTC. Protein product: CASSPRGRLAGGNEQFF. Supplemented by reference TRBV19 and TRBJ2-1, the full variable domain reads DGGITQSPKYLFRKEGQNVTLSCEQNLNHDAMYWYRQDPGQGLRLIYYSQIVNDFQKGDIAEGYSVSREKKESFPLTVTSAQKNPTAFYLCASSPRGRLAGGNEQFFGPGTRLTVL.

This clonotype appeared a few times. CDR3 protein: CATSDTDTGELFF. In nucleotides, the CDR3 is TGTGCCACCAGTGACACAGACACCGGGGAGCTGTTTTTT. This chain joins TRBV24-1 and TRBJ2-2; D unresolved. The CDR3 extends over 13 amino acids. Germline CDR1 and CDR2: KGHDR and SFDVKD. V was trimmed by 4 bases and J by 3 bases, leaving 5 bases between them.

In DNA, the CDR3 is TGTGCCAGCAGCGGGACAGGGTTCTCTGGAAACACCATATATTTT. Translated: CASSGTGFSGNTIYF. The chain joins TRBV14 to TRBJ1-3, with TRBD1 matching 9 bases. The CDR3 runs to 15 residues. The ends lost 5 bases at V and 0 bases at J; junction bases unmatched: 2. Germline V lookup: CDR1 SGHDN, CDR2 FVKESK.

The DNA of the CDR3 is TGCAGCGCCGACAGGGGGCGCGAGCAGTTCTTC. It translates to CSADRGREQFF. This chain links TRBV29-1 with TRBJ2-1; 10 bases fit TRBD1. Germline V gene sequence: CDR1 SQVTM, CDR2 ANQGSEA. V shed 7 bases and J 10 bases; nucleotides not matched to a gene: 4. The CDR3 length is 11 residues.

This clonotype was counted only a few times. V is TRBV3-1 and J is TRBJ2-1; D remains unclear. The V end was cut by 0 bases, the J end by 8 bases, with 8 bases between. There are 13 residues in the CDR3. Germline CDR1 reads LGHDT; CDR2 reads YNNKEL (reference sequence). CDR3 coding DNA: TGTGCCAGCAGCCAAGATGCCCAGGATGAGCAGTTCTTC. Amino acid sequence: CASSQDAQDEQFF.

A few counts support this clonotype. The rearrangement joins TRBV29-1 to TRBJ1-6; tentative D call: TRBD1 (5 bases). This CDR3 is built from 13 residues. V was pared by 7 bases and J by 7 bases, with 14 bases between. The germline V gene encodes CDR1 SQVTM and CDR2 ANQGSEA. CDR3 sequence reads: CSARDAPNSPLHF. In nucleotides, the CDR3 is TGCAGCGCTCGGGACGCCCCAAATTCACCCCTCCACTTT.